The 15 T cell receptor beta chains below were found in one sample sequenced in a study of CD8+CD57+ T cells in acquired aplastic anemia. Profiling of TCR beta VDJ combinations and CDR3 sequences used genomic DNA as template. TCRdb reprocessed the reads via MiXCR and lists one record per CDR3 protein. The sample includes 200,000 to 250,000 distinct CDR3 sequences, around 60% of them seen just once. Material: sorted CD4+, CD8+, or CD8+CD57+ T cells (not recorded which) from PBMCs. Receptors were obtained from a human donor in good health.

This clonotype was observed once. This chain joins TRBV2 and TRBJ1-2; 9 nucleotides line up with TRBD1. The J segment lost 5 bases and the V segment lost 8 bases, leaving 6 bases of the junction unmatched. The CDR3 totals 13 residues. From germline, CDR1 is SNHLY and CDR2 FYNNEI. Here the CDR3 reads CASADRGLYGYTF. In DNA, the CDR3 is TGTGCCAGCGCCGACAGGGGGTTGTATGGCTACACCTTC.

The chain is built from TRBV6-5 and TRBJ1-6; D gene uncertain. This CDR3 is 12 amino acids long. CDR1 is MNHEY and CDR2 is SVGAGI in the germline V gene. V dropped 6 bases and J dropped 7 bases, with 7 bases sitting between them. In DNA, the CDR3 is TGTGCCAGCAGCCAGATGAATTCACCCCTCCACTTT. Translated: CASSQMNSPLHF.

The chain is built from TRBV2 and TRBJ1-2; maybe TRBD1 (5 bases). V was cut by 4 bases and J by 4 bases, with 19 bases left in between. Germline lookup yields CDR1 SNHLY and CDR2 FYNNEI. CDR3 length: 16 residues. The CDR3 bases are TGTGCCAGCAGTGCTGGGGGGGACCCTGAGGGCTATGGCTACACCTTC. Protein: CASSAGGDPEGYGYTF.

This rearrangement joins TRBV29-1 to TRBJ1-5, with a weak D call TRBD1 (5 bases). Germline-derived CDR1 and CDR2 are SQVTM and ANQGSEA. The CDR3 has 14 amino acids. With 7 bases removed from V and 5 bases from J, the gap between germline ends came to 18 bases. CDR3 loop: CSAKLAGGDQPQHF. The CDR3 bases are TGCAGCGCCAAGTTGGCGGGGGGAGATCAGCCCCAGCATTTT.

This chain uses TRBV2 with TRBJ1-5; unclear D gene. This CDR3 spans 12 amino acids. CDR1 is SNHLY and CDR2 is FYNNEI in the germline V gene. Trimming cost V 11 bases and J 7 bases, with 15 bases left between them. The CDR3 loop is CASSRLVQPQHF. CDR3 bases: TGTGCCTCCAGCCGGCTAGTGCAGCCCCAGCATTTT.

The CDR3 DNA reads as TGTGCCAGCAGCTTAGCGCGGACTAGCGGGAGGCACGGGAATGAGCAGTATTTT. This codes for CASSLARTSGRHGNEQYF. V is TRBV7-8 and J is TRBJ2-3, with 14 bases aligning to TRBD2. CDR1 is SGHVS, CDR2 FQNEAQ, per germline. The junction had 13 bases not matched to a gene; V was cut back by 0 bases and J by 11 bases. This CDR3 contains 18 residues.

The genes are TRBV20-1 and TRBJ1-1; D not resolved. The CDR3 extends over 12 amino acids. V was trimmed by 4 bases and J by 0 bases, leaving 6 bases between them. The germline V gene encodes CDR1 DFQATT and CDR2 SNEGSKA (reference sequence). CDR3 region: CSAIGMNTEAFF. The CDR3 DNA is TGCAGTGCTATTGGGATGAACACTGAAGCTTTCTTT.

This clonotype was detected once. The rearrangement joins TRBV7-9 to TRBJ2-5; D may be TRBD1 or TRBD2 (5 bases each). CDR3 length equals 13 residues. V was cut by 1 base and J by 7 bases, with 10 bases left in between. Looked up from germline, CDR1 is SEHNR and CDR2 is FQNEAQ (reference sequence). The CDR3 protein is CASSLGDRGTQYF. CDR3 in DNA: TGTGCCAGCAGCTTAGGGGACCGCGGGACCCAGTACTTC.

Of note for this clonotype: Here the CDR3 omits its conserved ending phenylalanine or tryptophan, so a read error is the likely source. The DNA is left out, because the CDR3 cannot be placed on it with certainty; the CDR3 is given as TCRdb lists it. V is TRBV24-1 and J is TRBJ2-1. Including both end residues, the CDR3 is 8 amino acids long. CDR1 and CDR2 from the germline V gene are KGHDR and SFDVKD. This CDR3 reads CATSDPPT.

The chain has TRBV29-1 and TRBJ1-2; TRBD1 might be the D (5 bases). The CDR3 runs to 14 residues. The ends were cut back, 3 bases at V and 2 bases at J, with 13 bases in the middle. CDR1 and CDR2 from the germline V gene are SQVTM and ANQGSEA. The CDR3 spells CSVEQGTANYGYTF. The CDR3 coding sequence is TGCAGCGTTGAGCAAGGGACGGCCAACTATGGCTACACCTTC.

This clonotype was picked up a small number of times. Being one base from a much bigger clone, this may be a read error. The chain carries TRBV7-6 and TRBJ2-1, with D perhaps TRBD1 or TRBD2 (5 bases each). Germline CDR1 and CDR2: SGHVS and FNYEAQ. This CDR3 region has 13 residues. The CDR3: CASSFGTLNDQFF. The DNA of the CDR3 is TGTGCCAGCAGCTTTGGGACCCTCAATGATCAGTTCTTC.

This clonotype was recorded once. The chain carries TRBV25-1 and TRBJ2-1, with D perhaps being TRBD1 or TRBD2 (6 bases each). Trimming cost V 5 bases and J 4 bases, with 15 bases left between them. The CDR3 covers 15 residues. The germline V gene encodes CDR1 MGHDK and CDR2 SYGVNS. This chain's CDR3 is CASSLGGRGYNEQFF. CDR3 bases: TGTGCCAGCAGTTTAGGGGGGCGCGGTTACAATGAGCAGTTCTTC.

CDR3 in DNA: TGTGCCAGCAGCTTCCAACAGGGGGCGGGGACCCAGTACTTC. It translates to CASSFQQGAGTQYF. The chain recombines TRBV7-3 with TRBJ2-5, with 9 positions matching TRBD1. This CDR3 region has 14 residues. The germline V gene has CDR1 SGHTA and CDR2 FQGTGA. V trimming: 3 bases; J trimming: 7 bases; junction bases outside the gene matches: 6. The entire variable domain, with the rest obtained from reference TRBV7-3 and TRBJ2-5, is as follows: GAGVSQTPSNKVTEKGKYVELRCDPISGHTALYWYRQSLGQGPEFLIYFQGTGAADDSGLPNDRFFAVRPEGSVSTLKIQRTERGDSAVYLCASSFQQGAGTQYFGPGTRLLVL.

The chain recombines TRBV20-1 with TRBJ1-4, with a tentative D call TRBD1 (5 bases). CDR3 size: 14 residues. Trimming removed 6 bases at V and 7 bases at J, with 18 bases between. Germline V gene data show CDR1 as DFQATT and CDR2 as SNEGSKA (reference sequence). CDR3 loop: CSALPGTELEKLFF. DNA of the CDR3: TGCAGTGCCCTACCCGGGACGGAACTTGAAAAACTGTTTTTT.

This clonotype appeared many times. The chain is built from TRBV2 and TRBJ1-5, with a weak D call TRBD1 (5 bases). The CDR3 loop spans 14 amino acids. V gave up 6 bases and J gave up 0 bases, with 9 bases separating them. Germline CDR1 is SNHLY and CDR2 is FYNNEI. The CDR3 spells CASRGPYSNQPQHF. CDR3 bases: TGTGCCAGCAGGGGACCCTATAGCAATCAGCCCCAGCATTTT. Full variable domain (outside the CDR3, taken from reference TRBV2 and TRBJ1-5): EPEVTQTPSHQVTQMGQEVILRCVPISNHLYFYWYRQILGQKVEFLVSFYNNEISEKSEIFDDQFSVERPDGSNFTLKIRSTKLEDSAMYFCASRGPYSNQPQHFGDGTRLSIL.